The 24 T cell receptor beta chains listed next were all sequenced from one sample in a study of shared clonotypes between healthy human individuals. The assay was immunoSEQ multiplex PCR, and TCRdb's table has in-frame clones only and misses some. Of fewer than 1.4 million clones in the sample, around 78% were seen once. The sample was memory CD4+ T cells from PBMCs. As for subset: CD45RA-negative fraction. Receptors were obtained from a young man in good health. Some clones in this sample may be carry-over from other donors' samples.

J is TRBJ1-1 and V is TRBV7-3; D unresolved. Per the germline V gene, CDR1 is SGHTA and CDR2 is FQGTGA. V was cut by 1 base and J by 4 bases, with 10 bases left in between. The CDR3 totals 14 residues. CDR3 sequence: CASSLNSLVTEAFF. CDR3 sequence (DNA): TGTGCCAGCAGCTTAAACTCTCTTGTCACTGAAGCTTTCTTT.

This clone was observed once. V gene TRBV10-3 combines with J gene TRBJ2-1; TRBD2 might be the D (5 bases). Germline assignment: CDR1 ENHRY and CDR2 SYGVKD. The CDR3 contains 15 residues. Deletions cut 5 bases from V and 3 bases from J, with 14 bases between. The DNA of the CDR3 is TGTGCCATCAGTATAACCATTGGAGGCTACAATGAGCAGTTCTTC. This sequence encodes CAISITIGGYNEQFF.

This chain links TRBV9 with TRBJ2-3; D possibly corresponds to TRBD1 (5 bases). V lost 0 bases to trimming and J lost 2 bases, with 10 bases between them. Germline V CDR1 and CDR2: SGDLS, YYNGEE. This CDR3 is built from 15 residues. The CDR3 nucleotides are TGTGCCAGCAGCGTAGCATGGGGCGACACAGATACGCAGTATTTT. Amino acids: CASSVAWGDTDTQYF.

J is TRBJ2-1 and V is TRBV28; 14 bases fit TRBD2. V lost 4 bases to trimming and J lost 0 bases; unmatched junction nucleotides: 8. CDR1 and CDR2 (germline): MDHEN, SYDVKM. This CDR3 comprises 19 residues. The CDR3 DNA reads as TGTGCCAGCAGTTCCCCGGGGGGGACTAGCGGGAGCTCCTACAATGAGCAGTTCTTC. Residues: CASSSPGGTSGSSYNEQFF.

The chain joins TRBV9 to TRBJ2-3; D may be TRBD1 (5 bases). Per the germline V gene, CDR1 is SGDLS and CDR2 is YYNGEE. V dropped 0 bases and J dropped 1 base, with 9 bases sitting between them. The CDR3 consists of 15 residues. CDR3 residues: CASSVGARGTDTQYF. CDR3 nucleotides: TGTGCCAGCAGCGTAGGAGCCAGGGGCACAGATACGCAGTATTTT.

The V and J genes are TRBV5-6 and TRBJ2-7; 9 nucleotides align to TRBD1. The V and J ends lost 5 bases and 4 bases, in that order; junction bases with no gene match: 7. From germline, CDR1 is SGHDT and CDR2 YYEEEE. The CDR3 loop spans 14 amino acids. This chain's CDR3 is CASRNRGLPYEQYF. CDR3 nucleotide sequence: TGTGCCAGCAGGAACAGGGGGCTGCCGTACGAGCAGTACTTC.

The CDR3: CASSVGGGAGPSMRQYF. DNA of the CDR3: TGTGCCAGCAGCGTAGGGGGCGGGGCGGGACCTTCTATGCGGCAGTACTTC. The gene calls are TRBV9 and TRBJ2-7, with a possible D match to TRBD2 (6 bases). Trimming pared 0 bases from V and 9 bases from J, leaving 25 bases between. Germline loops: CDR1 SGDLS, CDR2 YYNGEE. The CDR3 spans 17 residues.

The chain has TRBV5-4 and TRBJ1-1, with D unclear. CDR1 and CDR2 from the germline V gene are SGHNT and YYREEE (reference sequence). The CDR3 is 11 residues long. Trimming left V 9 bases short and J 3 bases short, with 9 bases between. CDR3 loop: CAMSGYTEAFF. In DNA form, the CDR3 reads TGTGCCATGAGCGGCTACACTGAAGCTTTCTTT.

The V call is TRBV19, the J call TRBJ2-7; D is perhaps TRBD1 or TRBD2 (5 bases each). Germline loops: CDR1 LNHDA, CDR2 SQIVND (reference sequence). V lost 8 bases to trimming and J lost 5 bases, with 16 bases between them. CDR3 size: 13 residues. The CDR3 here is CASGSRGDDEQYF. The DNA of the CDR3 is TGTGCCAGTGGTTCTCGAGGGGACGACGAGCAGTACTTC. The full variable domain, in which reference TRBV19 and TRBJ2-7 provide the parts outside the CDR3, is DGGITQSPKYLFRKEGQNVTLSCEQNLNHDAMYWYRQDPGQGLRLIYYSQIVNDFQKGDIAEGYSVSREKKESFPLTVTSAQKNPTAFYLCASGSRGDDEQYFGPGTRLTVT.

The chain's CDR3 is CASSVSAGANTGELFF. In DNA, the CDR3 is TGTGCCAGCTCGGTATCGGCAGGGGCGAACACCGGGGAGCTGTTTTTT. The chain carries TRBV18 and TRBJ2-2, with D maybe TRBD1 (6 bases). The germline CDR1 and CDR2 sequences are KGHSH and LQKENI. The CDR3 loop spans 16 amino acids. Trimming pared 6 bases from V and 0 bases from J, leaving 14 bases between. The full variable domain, in which reference TRBV18 and TRBJ2-2 provide the parts outside the CDR3, is NAGVMQNPRHLVRRRGQEARLRCSPMKGHSHVYWYRQLPEEGLKFMVYLQKENIIDESGMPKERFSAEFPKEGPSILRIQQVVRGDSAAYFCASSVSAGANTGELFFGEGSRLTVL.

This chain connects TRBV4-1 to TRBJ2-7; TRBD2 aligns across 7 bases. J gave up 3 bases and V 2 bases, and 7 bases lay outside the gene matches. Germline CDR1 is MGHRA and CDR2 is YSYEKL. CDR3 length equals 15 residues. CDR3 sequence reads: CASSQLRDYGYEQYF. CDR3 coding DNA: TGCGCCAGCAGCCAACTCCGGGACTACGGCTACGAGCAGTACTTC.

The gene calls are TRBV7-8 and TRBJ1-3, with D unresolved. Germline assignment: CDR1 SGHVS and CDR2 FQNEAQ. The CDR3 is 17 residues long. Trimming cost V 7 bases and J 0 bases, with 19 bases left between them. The CDR3 loop reads CASTPRGGISSGNTIYF. DNA for the CDR3: TGTGCCAGCACCCCGAGAGGAGGGATTAGCTCTGGAAACACCATATATTTT. The variable domain in full, with the rest retrieved from reference TRBV7-8 and TRBJ1-3, is GAGVSQSPRYKVAKRGQDVALRCDPISGHVSLFWYQQALGQGPEFLTYFQNEAQLDKSGLPSDRFFAERPEGSVSTLKIQRTQQEDSAVYLCASTPRGGISSGNTIYFGEGSWLTVV.

V and J are TRBV7-9 and TRBJ1-4; no firm D call. CDR3 length: 14 amino acids. CDR1 SEHNR and CDR2 FQNEAQ come from the germline V gene (reference sequence). Deletions cut 4 bases from V and 4 bases from J, with 10 bases between. CDR3 nucleotides: TGTGCCAGCAGCTCTGGACGGCTTAATGAAAAACTGTTTTTT. The encoded protein is CASSSGRLNEKLFF.

The chain couples TRBV5-6 to TRBJ2-5, with 13 bases fitting TRBD2. V lost 4 bases and J lost 6; bases outside the gene matches: 3. The CDR3 is made up of 14 amino acids. CDR1 and CDR2 (germline): SGHDT, YYEEEE. CDR3 protein: CASSRTSGRQTQYF. CDR3 DNA: TGTGCCAGCAGCCGGACTAGCGGGAGACAGACCCAGTACTTC.

This sequence joins TRBV5-4 and TRBJ2-2; the D gene is possibly TRBD1 (6 bases). V was trimmed by 4 bases and J by 4 bases, leaving 17 bases between them. Germline V gene data show CDR1 as SGHNT and CDR2 as YYREEE (reference sequence). The CDR3 consists of 16 residues. CDR3 amino acids: CASSTPRDTSTGELFF. The CDR3 DNA follows: TGTGCCAGCAGCACCCCCCGGGACACCTCCACCGGGGAGCTGTTTTTT. Variable domain in full (rest from reference TRBV5-4 and TRBJ2-2): ETGVTQSPTHLIKTRGQQVTLRCSSQSGHNTVSWYQQALGQGPQFIFQYYREEENGRGNFPPRFSGLQFPNYSSELNVNALELDDSALYLCASSTPRDTSTGELFFGEGSRLTVL.

This chain joins TRBV29-1 and TRBJ2-6; D not certain. Germline V gene data show CDR1 as SQVTM and CDR2 as ANQGSEA. This CDR3 is 15 amino acids long. V was shortened by 1 base and J by 0 bases, with 7 bases between the two germline ends. Written as DNA, the CDR3 is TGCAGCGTTGAAGGTCAAATCTCTGGGGCCAACGTCCTGACTTTC. Residues: CSVEGQISGANVLTF.

The chain carries TRBV25-1 and TRBJ2-1; TRBD1 matches 7 bases. This CDR3 has 14 amino acids. CDR1 is MGHDK, CDR2 SYGVNS, per germline. J lost 10 bases, V lost 3 bases, and 9 bases had no gene match. The DNA of the CDR3 is TGTGCCAGCAGTGACCCCAGGACAGGACTCGAGCAGTTCTTC. Amino acids: CASSDPRTGLEQFF.

The chain carries TRBV18 and TRBJ1-1, with 7 bases aligning to TRBD1. The CDR3 is 13 amino acids. V was pared by 5 bases and J by 1 base, with 1 base of the junction left unmatched. Germline V gene data show CDR1 as KGHSH and CDR2 as LQKENI. CDR3 residues: CASSRTGNTEAFF. CDR3 coding DNA: TGTGCCAGCTCAAGGACAGGGAACACTGAAGCTTTCTTT.

The rearrangement uses TRBV11-1 and TRBJ1-2, with a weak D call TRBD1 (5 bases). CDR1 is SGHAT, CDR2 FQDESV, per germline (reference sequence). V lost 8 bases, J lost 4 bases, and 14 bases lay in between. The CDR3 runs to 13 residues. The CDR3 loop reads CASRAGPSYGYTF. CDR3 bases: TGTGCCAGCCGCGCGGGGCCGAGCTATGGCTACACCTTC.

The rearrangement joins TRBV6-6 to TRBJ2-7; TRBD2 is a possible D gene (6 bases). The CDR3 contains 14 residues. The germline V gene encodes CDR1 MNHNY and CDR2 SVGAGI (reference sequence). With 0 bases removed from V and 1 base from J, the gap between germline ends came to 7 bases. The CDR3 DNA sequence: TGTGCCAGCAGTTACTCGGGGGGATCCTACGAGCAGTACTTC. Protein: CASSYSGGSYEQYF.

The rearrangement uses TRBV5-4 and TRBJ2-7; TRBD2 matches 12 bases. V was clipped by 3 bases and J by 2 bases; unmatched bases: 3. The CDR3 is 15 residues long. CDR1 SGHNT and CDR2 YYREEE come from the germline V gene (reference sequence). The CDR3 here is CASSYSSGRAYEQYF. In DNA form, the CDR3 reads TGTGCCAGCAGCTATTCTAGCGGGAGGGCCTACGAGCAGTACTTC.

This chain joins TRBV29-1 and TRBJ2-1; D is perhaps TRBD2 (7 bases). V was shortened by 5 bases and J by 0 bases, with 11 bases between the two germline ends. Germline CDR1 and CDR2: SQVTM and ANQGSEA. CDR3 size: 14 residues. DNA for the CDR3: TGCAGCGTTTTAGGGGGGGGCTCCTACAATGAGCAGTTCTTC. Encoded protein: CSVLGGGSYNEQFF.

This clone has a single count. A much larger clone differs from this one at a single base, so this may be a read error. This rearrangement joins TRBV11-3 to TRBJ2-5; 13 nucleotides align to TRBD2. V lost 5 bases to trimming and J lost 5 bases; unmatched junction nucleotides: 5. This CDR3 is 15 amino acids long. Germline-derived CDR1 and CDR2 are SGHNT and YENEEA. The CDR3 DNA sequence: TGTGCCAGCAGCCTCGGACTAGCGGGAGTGGAGACCCAGTACTTC. Translated: CASSLGLAGVETQYF.

Ten or more counts support this clone. In the same sample, other DNA sequences code for this CDR3. The chain recombines TRBV5-1 with TRBJ2-3; no firm D call. The CDR3 is 14 residues long. V was cut by 2 bases and J by 5 bases, with 12 bases left in between. Germline CDR1 reads SGHRS; CDR2 reads YFSETQ. CDR3 nucleotide sequence: TGCGCCAGCAGCTTAGTCGGGCCCGGAGATACGCAGTATTTT. It specifies CASSLVGPGDTQYF.